Only one count was recorded for the clone carrying this T cell receptor beta chain. Data came from immunoSEQ multiplex PCR; TCRdb stores just in-frame clones and leaves some out. The table records more than 850,000 clones, 78% of them present only once. The data belong to a study of shared clonotypes between healthy human individuals. The junction had 6 bases not matched to a gene; V was cut back by 7 bases and J by 8 bases. In germline, CDR1 is GTSNPN, CDR2 SVGIG (reference sequence). The CDR3 contains 13 residues. V usage is TRBV30 and J usage is TRBJ1-6; TRBD1 matches 9 bases. Specimen: memory CD4+ T cells from PBMCs. The subset: CD45RA-negative fraction. This clonotype was sampled from a man between 18 and 29 years old in good health. Some clones in this sample may be carry-over from other donors' samples. CDR3 sequence: CASATGGHSPLHF. The CDR3 DNA reads TGTGCCTCCGCGACAGGGGGGCATTCACCCCTCCACTTT.